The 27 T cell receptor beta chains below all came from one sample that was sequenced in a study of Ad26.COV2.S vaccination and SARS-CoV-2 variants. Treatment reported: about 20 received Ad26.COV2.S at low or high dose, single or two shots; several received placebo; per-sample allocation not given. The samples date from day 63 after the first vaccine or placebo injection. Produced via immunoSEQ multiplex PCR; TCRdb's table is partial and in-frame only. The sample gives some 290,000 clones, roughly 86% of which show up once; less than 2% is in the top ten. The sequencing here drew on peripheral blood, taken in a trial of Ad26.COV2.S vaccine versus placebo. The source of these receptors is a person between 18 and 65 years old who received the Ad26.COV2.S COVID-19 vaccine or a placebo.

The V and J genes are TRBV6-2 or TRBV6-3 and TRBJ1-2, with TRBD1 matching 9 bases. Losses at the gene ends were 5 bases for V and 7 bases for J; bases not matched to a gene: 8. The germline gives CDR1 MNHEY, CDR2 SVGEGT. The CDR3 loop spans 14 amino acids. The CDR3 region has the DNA TGTGCCAGCAGTACCGGGACAGGGCGAAGTGGCTACACCTTC. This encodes CASSTGTGRSGYTF.

CDR3 DNA sequence: TGTGCCAGCAGCCTGGGCCGGGCTTATTCACCCCTCCACTTT. Protein product: CASSLGRAYSPLHF. The V and J genes are TRBV25-1 and TRBJ1-6; D unclear. This CDR3 contains 14 residues. Germline CDR1 and CDR2: MGHDK and SYGVNS. The germline V and J ends were trimmed by 6 bases and 8 bases, with 14 bases remaining between them.

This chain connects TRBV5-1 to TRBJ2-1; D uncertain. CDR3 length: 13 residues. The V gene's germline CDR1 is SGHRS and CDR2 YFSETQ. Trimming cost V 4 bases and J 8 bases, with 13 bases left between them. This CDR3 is CASSDRPGDEQFF. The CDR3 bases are TGCGCCAGCAGCGACCGACCTGGCGATGAGCAGTTCTTC. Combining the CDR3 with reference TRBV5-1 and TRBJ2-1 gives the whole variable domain KAGVTQTPRYLIKTRGQQVTLSCSPISGHRSVSWYQQTPGQGLQFLFEYFSETQRNKGNFPGRFSGRQFSNSRSEMNVSTLELGDSALYLCASSDRPGDEQFFGPGTRLTVL.

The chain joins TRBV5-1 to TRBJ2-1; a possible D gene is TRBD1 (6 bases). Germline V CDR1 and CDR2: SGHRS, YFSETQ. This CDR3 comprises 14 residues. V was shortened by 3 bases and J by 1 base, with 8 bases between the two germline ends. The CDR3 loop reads CASSSQGSYNEQFF. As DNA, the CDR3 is TGCGCCAGCAGCTCGCAGGGGTCCTACAATGAGCAGTTCTTC. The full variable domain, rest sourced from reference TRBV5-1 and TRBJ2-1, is KAGVTQTPRYLIKTRGQQVTLSCSPISGHRSVSWYQQTPGQGLQFLFEYFSETQRNKGNFPGRFSGRQFSNSRSEMNVSTLELGDSALYLCASSSQGSYNEQFFGPGTRLTVL.

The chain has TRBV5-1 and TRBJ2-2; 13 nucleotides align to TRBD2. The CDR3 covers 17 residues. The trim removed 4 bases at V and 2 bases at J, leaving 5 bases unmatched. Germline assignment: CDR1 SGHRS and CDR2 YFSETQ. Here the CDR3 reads CASSETSGGFNTGELFF. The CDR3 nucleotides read TGCGCCAGCAGCGAGACTAGCGGGGGGTTTAACACCGGGGAGCTGTTTTTT.

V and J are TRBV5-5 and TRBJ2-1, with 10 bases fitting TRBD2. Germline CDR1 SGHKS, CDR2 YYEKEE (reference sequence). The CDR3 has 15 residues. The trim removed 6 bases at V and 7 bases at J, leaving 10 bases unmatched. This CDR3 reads CASNSFSGGINEQFF. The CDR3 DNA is TGTGCCAGCAACTCATTTAGCGGGGGGATAAATGAGCAGTTCTTC.

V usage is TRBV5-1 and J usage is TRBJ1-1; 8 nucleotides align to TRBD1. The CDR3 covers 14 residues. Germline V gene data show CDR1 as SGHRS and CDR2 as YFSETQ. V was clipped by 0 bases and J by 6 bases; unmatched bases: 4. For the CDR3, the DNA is TGCGCCAGCAGCTTGGGTCGGGACAGGCCTGAAGCTTTCTTT. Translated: CASSLGRDRPEAFF.

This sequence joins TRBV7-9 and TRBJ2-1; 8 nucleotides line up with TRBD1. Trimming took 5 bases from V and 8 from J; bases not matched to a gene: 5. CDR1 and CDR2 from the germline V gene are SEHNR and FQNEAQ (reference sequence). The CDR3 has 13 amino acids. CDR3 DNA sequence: TGTGCCAGCAGCAACAGGGGGTGGTATGAGCAGTTCTTC. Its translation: CASSNRGWYEQFF.

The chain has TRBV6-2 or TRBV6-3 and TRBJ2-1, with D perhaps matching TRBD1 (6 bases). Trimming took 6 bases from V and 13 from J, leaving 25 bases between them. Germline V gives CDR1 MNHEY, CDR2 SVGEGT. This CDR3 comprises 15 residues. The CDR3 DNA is TGTGCCAGCAGCCTAAAAGTTATGCCACAGGGTCGTCAGTTCTTC. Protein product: CASSLKVMPQGRQFF.

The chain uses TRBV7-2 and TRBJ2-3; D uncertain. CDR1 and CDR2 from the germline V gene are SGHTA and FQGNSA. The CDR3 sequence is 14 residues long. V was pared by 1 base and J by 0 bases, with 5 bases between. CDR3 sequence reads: CASSLVPSTDTQYF. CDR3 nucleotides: TGTGCCAGCAGCTTAGTACCCAGCACAGATACGCAGTATTTT.

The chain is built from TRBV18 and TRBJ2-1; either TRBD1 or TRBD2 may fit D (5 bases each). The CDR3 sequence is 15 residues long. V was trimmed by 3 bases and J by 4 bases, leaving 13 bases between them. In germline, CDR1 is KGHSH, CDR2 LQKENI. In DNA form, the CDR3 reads TGTGCCAGCTCACCTCGGGACGAGGGATACAATGAGCAGTTCTTC. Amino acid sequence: CASSPRDEGYNEQFF.

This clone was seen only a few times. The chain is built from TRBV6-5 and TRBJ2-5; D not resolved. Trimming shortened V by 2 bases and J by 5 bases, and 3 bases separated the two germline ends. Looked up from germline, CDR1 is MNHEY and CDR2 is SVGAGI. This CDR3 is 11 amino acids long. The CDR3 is CASSYGETQYF. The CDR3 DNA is TGTGCCAGCAGTTACGGGGAGACCCAGTACTTC.

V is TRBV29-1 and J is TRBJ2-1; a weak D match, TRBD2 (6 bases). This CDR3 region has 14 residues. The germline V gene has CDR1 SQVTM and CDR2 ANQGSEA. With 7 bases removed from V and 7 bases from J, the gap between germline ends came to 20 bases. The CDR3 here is CSGVETRVLNEQFF. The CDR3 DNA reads TGCAGCGGAGTTGAGACTAGAGTTTTGAATGAGCAGTTCTTC.

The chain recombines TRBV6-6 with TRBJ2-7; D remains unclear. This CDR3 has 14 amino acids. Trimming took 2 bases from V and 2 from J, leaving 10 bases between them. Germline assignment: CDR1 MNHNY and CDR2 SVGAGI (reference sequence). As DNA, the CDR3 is TGTGCCAGCAGTTACGAAGCTATTACCTACGAGCAGTACTTC. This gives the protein CASSYEAITYEQYF.

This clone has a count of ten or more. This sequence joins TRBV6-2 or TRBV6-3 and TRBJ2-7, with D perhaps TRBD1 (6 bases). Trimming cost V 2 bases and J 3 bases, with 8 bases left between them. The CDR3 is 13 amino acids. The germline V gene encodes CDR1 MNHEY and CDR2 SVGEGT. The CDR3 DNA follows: TGTGCCAGCAGTTACCGGGACAACTACGAGCAGTACTTC. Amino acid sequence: CASSYRDNYEQYF.

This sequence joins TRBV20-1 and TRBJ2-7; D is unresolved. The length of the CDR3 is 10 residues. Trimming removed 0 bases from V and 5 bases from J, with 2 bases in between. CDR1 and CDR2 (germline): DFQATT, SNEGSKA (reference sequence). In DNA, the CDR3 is TGCAGTGCTAGAGAAAACGAGCAGTACTTC. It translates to CSARENEQYF.

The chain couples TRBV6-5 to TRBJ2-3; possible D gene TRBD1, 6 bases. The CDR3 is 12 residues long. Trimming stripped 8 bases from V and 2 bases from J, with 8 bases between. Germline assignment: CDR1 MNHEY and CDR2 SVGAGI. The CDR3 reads CASGGYTDTQYF. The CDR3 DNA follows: TGTGCCAGCGGGGGCTACACAGATACGCAGTATTTT.

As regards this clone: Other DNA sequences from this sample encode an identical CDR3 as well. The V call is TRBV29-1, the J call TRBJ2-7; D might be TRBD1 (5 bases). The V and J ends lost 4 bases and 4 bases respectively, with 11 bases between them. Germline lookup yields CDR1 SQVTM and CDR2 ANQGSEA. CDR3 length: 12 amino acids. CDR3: CSVVGDSYEQYF. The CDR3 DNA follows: TGCAGCGTTGTAGGGGATTCGTACGAGCAGTACTTC.

The DNA of the CDR3 is TGCGCCAGCAGCTCCACCGGGACAGGGGGTCGAGGCTACACCTTC. As protein: CASSSTGTGGRGYTF. The chain links TRBV4-1 to TRBJ1-2, with 11 positions matching TRBD1. The CDR3 consists of 15 residues. Unmatched junction bases numbered 10, after V lost 5 bases and J lost 8 bases. The V gene's germline CDR1 is MGHRA and CDR2 YSYEKL.

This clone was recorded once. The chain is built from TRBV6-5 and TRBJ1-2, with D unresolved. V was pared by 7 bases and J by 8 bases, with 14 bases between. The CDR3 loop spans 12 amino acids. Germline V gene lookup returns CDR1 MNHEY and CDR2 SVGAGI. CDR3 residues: CASKSQERGYTF. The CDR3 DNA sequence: TGTGCCAGCAAATCACAAGAAAGGGGCTACACCTTC.

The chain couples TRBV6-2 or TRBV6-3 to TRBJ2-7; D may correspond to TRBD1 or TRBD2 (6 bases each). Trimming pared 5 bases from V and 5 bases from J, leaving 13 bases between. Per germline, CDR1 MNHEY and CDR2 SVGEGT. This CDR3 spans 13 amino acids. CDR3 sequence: CASSEGEVNEQYF. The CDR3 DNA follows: TGTGCCAGCAGTGAGGGGGAGGTAAACGAGCAGTACTTC.

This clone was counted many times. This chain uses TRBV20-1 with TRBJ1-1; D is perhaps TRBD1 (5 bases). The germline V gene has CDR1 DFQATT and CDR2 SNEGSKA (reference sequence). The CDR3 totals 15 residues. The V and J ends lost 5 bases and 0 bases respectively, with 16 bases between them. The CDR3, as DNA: TGCAGTGCTGGTGGCGGGGACGGTATGAACACTGAAGCTTTCTTT. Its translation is CSAGGGDGMNTEAFF.

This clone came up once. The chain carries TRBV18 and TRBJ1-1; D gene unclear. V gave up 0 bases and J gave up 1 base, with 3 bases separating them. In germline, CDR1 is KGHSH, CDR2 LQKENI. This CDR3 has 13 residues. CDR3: CASSPPPNTEAFF. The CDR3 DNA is TGTGCCAGCTCACCACCCCCGAACACTGAAGCTTTCTTT.

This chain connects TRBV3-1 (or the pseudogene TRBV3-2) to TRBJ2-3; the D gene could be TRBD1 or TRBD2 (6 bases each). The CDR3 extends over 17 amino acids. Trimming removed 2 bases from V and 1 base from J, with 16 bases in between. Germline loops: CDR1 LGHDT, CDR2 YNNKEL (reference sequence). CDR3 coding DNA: TGTGCCAGCAGCCAAATAAGAGGGGGGCGCGGCACAGATACGCAGTATTTT. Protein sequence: CASSQIRGGRGTDTQYF.

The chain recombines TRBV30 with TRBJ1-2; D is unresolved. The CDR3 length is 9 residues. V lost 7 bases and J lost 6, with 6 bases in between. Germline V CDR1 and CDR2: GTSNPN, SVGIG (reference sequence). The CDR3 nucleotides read TGTGCCTCTCAACATGGCTACACCTTC. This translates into CASQHGYTF.

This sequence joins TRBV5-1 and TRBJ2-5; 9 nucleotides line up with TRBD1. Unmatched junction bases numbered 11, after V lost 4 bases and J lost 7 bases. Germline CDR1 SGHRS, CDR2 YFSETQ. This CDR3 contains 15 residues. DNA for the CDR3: TGCGCCAGCAGCCCGGGACAGGGCCTTCGGGGGACCCAGTACTTC. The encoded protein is CASSPGQGLRGTQYF.

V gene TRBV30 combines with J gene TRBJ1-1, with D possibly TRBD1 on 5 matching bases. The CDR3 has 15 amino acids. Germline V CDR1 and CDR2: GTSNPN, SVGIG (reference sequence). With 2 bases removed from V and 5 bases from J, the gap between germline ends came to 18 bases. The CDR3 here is CAWSPLHQGRTEAFF. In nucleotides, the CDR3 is TGTGCCTGGAGTCCGCTTCATCAGGGCAGGACTGAAGCTTTCTTT.